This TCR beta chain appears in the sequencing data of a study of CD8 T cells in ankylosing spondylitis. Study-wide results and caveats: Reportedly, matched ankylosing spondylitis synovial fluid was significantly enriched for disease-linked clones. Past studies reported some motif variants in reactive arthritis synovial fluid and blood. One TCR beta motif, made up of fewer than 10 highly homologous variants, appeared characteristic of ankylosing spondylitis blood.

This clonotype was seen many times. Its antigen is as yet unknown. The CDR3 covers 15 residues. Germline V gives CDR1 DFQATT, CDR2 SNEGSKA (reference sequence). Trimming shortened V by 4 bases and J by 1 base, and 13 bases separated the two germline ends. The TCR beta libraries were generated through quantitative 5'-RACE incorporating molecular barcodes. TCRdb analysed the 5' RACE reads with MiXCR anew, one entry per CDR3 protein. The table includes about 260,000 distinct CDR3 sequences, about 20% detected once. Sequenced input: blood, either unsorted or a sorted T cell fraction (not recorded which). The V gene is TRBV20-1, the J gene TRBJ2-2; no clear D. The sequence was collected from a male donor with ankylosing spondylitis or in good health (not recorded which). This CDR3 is CSATNTLLNTGELFF. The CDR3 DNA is TGCAGTGCTACAAATACGTTGCTGAACACCGGGGAGCTGTTTTTT.